Presented here are 23 T cell receptor beta chains from one specimen sequenced in a study of T cell repertoires in cytomegalovirus infection. TCRdb itself ran the reads through MiXCR, one entry per CDR3 protein. The sample lists a few hundred thousand distinct CDR3 sequences, about 30% occurring once. The sample consisted of PBMCs. Source of these receptors: a human donor in good health (CMV status not recorded). Some clones in this sample may be carry-over from other donors' samples.

This clonotype was counted ten times or more. V gene TRBV7-2 combines with J gene TRBJ2-1; 9 positions agree with TRBD2. Germline CDR1 reads SGHTA; CDR2 reads FQGNSA. The CDR3 has 20 residues. J was trimmed by 1 base and V by 4 bases; bases with no gene match: 17. For the CDR3, the DNA is TGTGCCAGCAGCTGGAGGGCTAGCGGGACCAAGAAGACGTCCTACAATGAGCAGTTCTTC. Residues: CASSWRASGTKKTSYNEQFF.

This clonotype appeared a single time. V and J are TRBV28 and TRBJ1-2, with D tentatively TRBD1 (5 bases). With 6 bases removed from V and 4 bases from J, the gap between germline ends came to 18 bases. CDR3 length: 15 residues. CDR1 is MDHEN and CDR2 is SYDVKM in the germline V gene. This CDR3 reads CASSPPGTPLYGYTF. The DNA of the CDR3 is TGTGCCAGCAGCCCTCCCGGGACTCCCCTCTATGGCTACACCTTC.

The chain links TRBV19 to TRBJ1-6, with D uncertain. CDR1 is LNHDA, CDR2 SQIVND, per germline (reference sequence). The CDR3 runs 12 residues. Trimming took 3 bases from V and 8 from J, leaving 5 bases between them. CDR3 nucleotide sequence: TGTGCCAGTAGTATCCCGGATTCACCCCTCCACTTT. Protein product: CASSIPDSPLHF.

The table lists this clonotype with a few counts. The chain joins TRBV28 to TRBJ1-4; tentatively, D is TRBD1 (6 bases). This CDR3 comprises 12 residues. In germline, CDR1 is MDHEN, CDR2 SYDVKM. With 8 bases removed from V and 8 bases from J, the gap between germline ends came to 12 bases. The CDR3 spells CASEQGSEKLFF. The CDR3 coding sequence is TGTGCCAGCGAACAGGGAAGCGAAAAACTGTTTTTT.

The V call is TRBV14, the J call TRBJ2-1, with D possibly TRBD2 on 5 matching bases. CDR3 length: 14 amino acids. Trimming removed 0 bases at V and 7 bases at J, with 10 bases between. The germline V gene encodes CDR1 SGHDN and CDR2 FVKESK. The CDR3: CASSQDLPGNEQFF. Here the CDR3 DNA reads TGTGCCAGCAGCCAAGATCTGCCGGGGAATGAGCAGTTCTTC.

The sample holds a few counts of this clonotype. The V and J genes are TRBV20-1 and TRBJ1-3; D ambiguous. The CDR3 contains 15 residues. The V gene's germline CDR1 is DFQATT and CDR2 SNEGSKA (reference sequence). Trimming took off 6 bases at V and 0 bases at J, with 15 bases between the two ends. CDR3 protein: CSAQESPNSGNTIYF. As DNA, the CDR3 is TGCAGTGCCCAAGAGAGTCCGAACTCTGGAAACACCATATATTTT.

This clonotype was seen a handful of times. The chain recombines TRBV12-3 or TRBV12-4 with TRBJ1-3; D uncertain. V dropped 2 bases and J dropped 4 bases, with 9 bases sitting between them. The CDR3 covers 14 residues. CDR3 amino acids: CASSLWAGGNTIYF. CDR3 DNA sequence: TGTGCCAGCAGTTTATGGGCAGGAGGAAACACCATATATTTT.

The J gene is TRBJ2-5, the V gene TRBV28; D is unclear. This CDR3 contains 13 residues. V was cut by 10 bases and J by 2 bases, with 14 bases left in between. The germline CDR1 and CDR2 sequences are MDHEN and SYDVKM. DNA for the CDR3: TGTGCCATTCAATCCGGGTCGCAAGAGACCCAGTACTTC. It specifies CAIQSGSQETQYF.

The CDR3 reads CSARGGRGETQYF. The DNA of the CDR3 is TGCAGTGCTAGAGGCGGGAGGGGGGAGACCCAGTACTTC. The V and J genes are TRBV20-1 and TRBJ2-5; 9 bases are shared with TRBD2. The CDR3 spans 13 residues. Germline lookup yields CDR1 DFQATT and CDR2 SNEGSKA (reference sequence). Trimming cost V 1 base and J 5 bases; bases outside gene matches: 2.

There are many counts of this clonotype. The genes are TRBV7-2 and TRBJ2-1; 12 positions agree with TRBD2. The CDR3 consists of 15 residues. Germline CDR1 reads SGHTA; CDR2 reads FQGNSA. Trimming removed 5 bases from V and 5 bases from J; junction bases left unmatched: 4. The CDR3 loop is CASSRRTSGNNEQFF. The CDR3 DNA sequence: TGTGCCAGCAGCCGACGGACTAGCGGGAACAATGAGCAGTTCTTC.

CDR3 protein: CASSQDPGQLNTEAFF. As DNA, the CDR3 is TGTGCCAGCAGCCAAGACCCGGGACAGCTGAACACTGAAGCTTTCTTT. The chain is built from TRBV3-1 and TRBJ1-1, with 7 positions matching TRBD1. Trimming took 0 bases from V and 0 from J; bases not matched to a gene: 4. Germline V gene data show CDR1 as LGHDT and CDR2 as YNNKEL (reference sequence). This CDR3 region has 16 residues.

V is TRBV6-1 and J is TRBJ1-1; D is unresolved. The CDR3 covers 13 residues. Trimming left V 1 base short and J 5 bases short, with 8 bases between. The germline V gene encodes CDR1 MNHNS and CDR2 SASEGT. CDR3 nucleotides: TGTGCCAGCAGTGAAGGTGGGAGGACTGAAGCTTTCTTT. It translates to CASSEGGRTEAFF.

This clonotype has more than one count but fewer than ten. DNA for the CDR3: TGCAGCGTTGAAGCCCCCGGGACAGGGCCCGGGGAGCTGTTTTTT. Protein product: CSVEAPGTGPGELFF. This sequence joins TRBV29-1 and TRBJ2-2; 9 bases fit TRBD1. Trimming cost V 1 base and J 6 bases; bases outside gene matches: 6. The length of the CDR3 is 15 residues. Germline V gives CDR1 SQVTM, CDR2 ANQGSEA.

V and J are TRBV2 and TRBJ1-5, with D possibly TRBD1 on 6 matching bases. V lost 8 bases and J lost 8, with 16 bases in between. The germline V gene has CDR1 SNHLY and CDR2 FYNNEI. CDR3 length equals 13 residues. The CDR3 sequence is CASRNRDSEPQHF. CDR3 coding DNA: TGTGCCAGCCGTAACAGGGACTCAGAGCCCCAGCATTTT.

The chain couples TRBV5-6 to TRBJ2-1; D assignment may be TRBD1 or TRBD2 (5 bases each). V gave up 4 bases and J gave up 4 bases, with 12 bases separating them. This CDR3 spans 14 amino acids. CDR1 is SGHDT, CDR2 YYEEEE, per germline. The CDR3 DNA sequence: TGTGCCAGCAGCCACCGGGACGTATACAATGAGCAGTTCTTC. This encodes CASSHRDVYNEQFF.

The chain joins TRBV24-1 to TRBJ1-1, with D uncertain. CDR1 is KGHDR, CDR2 SFDVKD, per germline. The V and J ends lost 4 bases and 1 base respectively, with 12 bases between them. The CDR3 is 15 residues long. The CDR3 DNA reads TGTGCCACCAGTGACCCCAAGCAAGGGAACACTGAAGCTTTCTTT. Protein product: CATSDPKQGNTEAFF.

The chain uses TRBV9 and TRBJ2-3, with D perhaps TRBD1 (6 bases). V lost 4 bases and J 2 bases, leaving 20 bases between the germline ends. The CDR3 extends over 17 amino acids. Germline V gene lookup returns CDR1 SGDLS and CDR2 YYNGEE. The CDR3 spells CASSTPPGQPFTDTQYF. CDR3 nucleotides: TGTGCCAGCAGCACCCCCCCGGGACAACCCTTCACAGATACGCAGTATTTT.

This clonotype was detected only a few times. In DNA, the CDR3 is TGTGCCAGCAGCCCGTCGTTCAGGAGTGCCAGCTTCGAGCAGTACTTC. Its protein product is CASSPSFRSASFEQYF. This sequence joins TRBV7-9 and TRBJ2-7; D unresolved. The length of the CDR3 is 16 residues. V dropped 5 bases and J dropped 6 bases, with 23 bases sitting between them. Germline V gives CDR1 SEHNR, CDR2 FQNEAQ (reference sequence).

Only a few counts were recorded for this clonotype. This chain joins TRBV27 and TRBJ2-4; D call uncertain. Germline V gene data show CDR1 as MNHEY and CDR2 as SMNVEV (reference sequence). The ends were cut back, 5 bases at V and 7 bases at J, with 6 bases in the middle. The CDR3 extends over 11 amino acids. The CDR3 DNA follows: TGTGCCAGCAGTACCCTTAACATTCAGTACTTC. It is translated as CASSTLNIQYF.

This clonotype came up a few times. The rearrangement joins TRBV10-3 to TRBJ1-4; D is undetermined. The CDR3 runs 12 residues. In germline, CDR1 is ENHRY, CDR2 SYGVKD. Trimming pared 8 bases from V and 8 bases from J, leaving 12 bases between. CDR3 loop: CAIGPGGEKLFF. The CDR3 nucleotides are TGTGCCATCGGCCCAGGAGGGGAAAAACTGTTTTTT.

The chain recombines TRBV6-1 with TRBJ2-7, with 9 nucleotides matching TRBD1. This CDR3 has 15 amino acids. V gave up 10 bases and J gave up 1 base; unmatched junction bases: 11. The germline gives CDR1 MNHNS, CDR2 SASEGT. CDR3 loop: CATASGQGNSYEQYF. The CDR3 DNA reads as TGTGCCACCGCCAGTGGACAGGGGAATTCCTACGAGCAGTACTTC.

Many counts were recorded for this clonotype. The chain is built from TRBV7-2 and TRBJ2-3; 9 bases map to TRBD2. The CDR3 spans 15 residues. Trimming cost V 4 bases and J 2 bases; bases outside gene matches: 4. Germline CDR1 and CDR2: SGHTA and FQGNSA. The CDR3 loop reads CASSSTSGNTDTQYF. CDR3 nucleotide sequence: TGTGCCAGCAGCTCGACTAGCGGAAACACAGATACGCAGTATTTT.

This clonotype was found a few times. This chain connects TRBV7-2 to TRBJ2-7, with 7 positions matching TRBD1. The V gene's germline CDR1 is SGHTA and CDR2 FQGNSA. The ends lost 1 base at V and 4 bases at J; junction bases unmatched: 4. CDR3 length equals 14 residues. Here the CDR3 reads CASSLGGQSYEQYV. The DNA of the CDR3 is TGTGCCAGCAGCTTAGGGGGACAGTCGTACGAGCAGTACGTC.